This T cell receptor (beta chain) stems from a study of monozygotic twins with inflammatory bowel disease. The CDR3 extends over 12 amino acids. Eight reactions per sample, run separately, yielded cDNA. For each CDR3 protein, TCRdb gives one entry from its re-call of the 5' RACE reads, without DNA. The sample's table shows approximately 120,000 distinct CDR3 sequences. Sequenced material: blood. This sequence joins TRBV12-3 or TRBV12-4 and TRBJ2-7. The clonotype was recovered from a human donor with ulcerative colitis or Crohn's disease, or a healthy co-twin of an affected twin (not recorded which). This CDR3 reads CASSPGWDEQYF.